Following are 20 T cell receptor beta chains from one sample sequenced in a study of CD8 T cells in Susac syndrome. Random-hexamer reverse transcription was applied to about 0.45 to 1 ug RNA. One entry per CDR3 protein, called by TCRdb with MiXCR from the immunoSEQ multiplex PCR reads. The sample lists about 210,000 distinct CDR3 sequences, about 95% occurring once. The sequenced sample consisted of CD4+ T cells from PBMCs. The receptor set was obtained from a human donor with multiple sclerosis.

The chain joins TRBV20-1 to TRBJ2-7, with TRBD1 matching 9 bases. This CDR3 spans 12 amino acids. Trimming removed 6 bases from V and 3 bases from J; junction bases left unmatched: 3. In germline, CDR1 is DFQATT, CDR2 SNEGSKA (reference sequence). The CDR3 protein is CSANRGRYEQYF. The CDR3 DNA is TGCAGTGCAAACAGGGGGCGCTACGAGCAGTACTTC.

This clonotype appeared once. The chain recombines TRBV6-2 or TRBV6-3 with TRBJ2-7, with unresolved D. Germline values: CDR1 MNHEY, CDR2 SVGEGT. The length of the CDR3 is 15 residues. V was cut by 6 bases and J by 7 bases, with 22 bases left in between. This CDR3 reads CASSFRTGIYEEQYF. For the CDR3, the DNA is TGTGCCAGCAGCTTCCGGACGGGTATCTACGAGGAGCAGTACTTC.

The genes are TRBV9 and TRBJ2-6; 7 bases align to TRBD1. The CDR3 sequence is 16 residues long. V dropped 4 bases and J dropped 6; count of bases not matched to a gene: 10. Per germline, CDR1 SGDLS and CDR2 YYNGEE. CDR3 coding DNA: TGTGCCAGCAGCCCAGGGGGAGCTCTGGCGGCCAACGTCCTGACTTTC. As protein: CASSPGGALAANVLTF.

V usage is TRBV29-1 and J usage is TRBJ2-5; tentative D call: TRBD2 (5 bases). The CDR3 loop spans 12 amino acids. Germline V gene lookup returns CDR1 SQVTM and CDR2 ANQGSEA. Trimming cost V 5 bases and J 10 bases, with 17 bases left between them. Written as DNA, the CDR3 is TGCAGCGTTCGGGCGGCGGGCCCAAGCCAGTACTTC. Protein: CSVRAAGPSQYF.

The gene calls are TRBV27 and TRBJ2-7; D is uncertain. Trimming took off 4 bases at V and 4 bases at J, with 8 bases between the two ends. This CDR3 comprises 12 residues. Looked up from germline, CDR1 is MNHEY and CDR2 is SMNVEV (reference sequence). The CDR3 region is CASSWAGYEQYF. The CDR3 DNA sequence: TGTGCCAGCAGTTGGGCCGGGTACGAGCAGTACTTC.

CDR3 DNA: TGTGCCAGCAGCCAAGACAGTAACTATGGCTACACCTTC. Translation: CASSQDSNYGYTF. This chain joins TRBV3-1 and TRBJ1-2; D is unresolved. The CDR3 length is 13 residues. From germline, CDR1 is LGHDT and CDR2 YNNKEL (reference sequence). Trimming removed 0 bases from V and 1 base from J, with 3 bases in between.

This rearrangement joins TRBV18 to TRBJ2-7; no firm D call. Between the trimmed V and J ends, which lost 3 bases and 2 bases, there was a span of 14 bases. Per germline, CDR1 KGHSH and CDR2 LQKENI. The CDR3 has 15 residues. The CDR3 region has the DNA TGTGCCAGCTCACCTTCCCAACAAACTACCTACGAGCAGTACTTC. Translation gives CASSPSQQTTYEQYF.

The CDR3 DNA follows: TGCAGTGCTAGCATGCAGGTGAACACTGAAGCTTTCTTT. Translation gives CSASMQVNTEAFF. V is TRBV20-1 and J is TRBJ1-1; D not certain. CDR1 and CDR2 from the germline V gene are DFQATT and SNEGSKA (reference sequence). V lost 3 bases, J lost 0 bases, and 8 bases lay in between. The CDR3 covers 13 residues.

The rearrangement links TRBV5-1 to TRBJ2-3; tentatively, D is TRBD1 (6 bases). V was shortened by 3 bases and J by 4 bases, with 12 bases between the two germline ends. Germline loops: CDR1 SGHRS, CDR2 YFSETQ. This CDR3 region has 14 residues. The CDR3 spells CASSYRPGADTQYF. As DNA, the CDR3 is TGCGCCAGCAGCTACCGACCAGGGGCAGATACGCAGTATTTT.

The chain joins TRBV20-1 to TRBJ2-2; TRBD1 might be the D (6 bases). V was shortened by 1 base and J by 6 bases, with 12 bases between the two germline ends. From germline, CDR1 is DFQATT and CDR2 SNEGSKA (reference sequence). This CDR3 comprises 14 residues. The CDR3 coding sequence is TGCAGTGCTAGAGCGTGGCAGGGGCCCGGGGAGCTGTTTTTT. This codes for CSARAWQGPGELFF.

V gene TRBV28 combines with J gene TRBJ1-5, with D tentatively TRBD1 (5 bases). V was pared by 5 bases and J by 7 bases, with 15 bases between. The CDR3 length is 14 residues. The germline V gene has CDR1 MDHEN and CDR2 SYDVKM. CDR3 region: CASSLTGWSQPQHF. The CDR3 DNA reads TGTGCCAGCAGTCTCACAGGTTGGAGCCAGCCCCAGCATTTT.

The gene calls are TRBV20-1 and TRBJ1-1; 9 bases map to TRBD1. V gave up 2 bases and J gave up 11 bases; unmatched junction bases: 3. The germline V gene has CDR1 DFQATT and CDR2 SNEGSKA (reference sequence). CDR3 length: 11 amino acids. The CDR3 DNA is TGCAGTGCTAGATTACAGGGGGCGGCTTTCTTT. Its translation: CSARLQGAAFF.

V and J are TRBV29-1 and TRBJ2-5, with D unresolved. The CDR3 consists of 12 residues. The germline V gene has CDR1 SQVTM and CDR2 ANQGSEA. V was clipped by 7 bases and J by 0 bases, with 9 bases between them. The CDR3 DNA reads TGCAGCGCCGATCGCTACCAAGAGACCCAGTACTTC. This translates into CSADRYQETQYF. The whole variable domain, remainder taken from reference TRBV29-1 and TRBJ2-5, is SAVISQKPSRDICQRGTSLTIQCQVDSQVTMMFWYRQQPGQSLTLIATANQGSEATYESGFVIDKFPISRPNLTFSTLTVSNMSPEDSSIYLCSADRYQETQYFGPGTRLLVL.

The CDR3 DNA is TGTGCCAGCAGTGAAGTGGGACAGGGGGCTTTTGGCTACACCTTC. It translates to CASSEVGQGAFGYTF. The chain combines TRBV2 with TRBJ1-2; 12 nucleotides match TRBD1. The CDR3 is 15 amino acids. From germline, CDR1 is SNHLY and CDR2 FYNNEI. The V segment lost 1 base and the J segment 7 bases; nucleotides outside the gene matches: 4. Full variable domain (rest looked up from reference TRBV2 and TRBJ1-2): EPEVTQTPSHQVTQMGQEVILRCVPISNHLYFYWYRQILGQKVEFLVSFYNNEISEKSEIFDDQFSVERPDGSNFTLKIRSTKLEDSAMYFCASSEVGQGAFGYTFGSGTRLTVV.

The chain has TRBV20-1 and TRBJ2-5, with 11 bases aligning to TRBD2. The germline CDR1 and CDR2 sequences are DFQATT and SNEGSKA (reference sequence). This CDR3 region has 16 residues. The J segment lost 5 bases and the V segment lost 4 bases, leaving 12 bases of the junction unmatched. The chain's CDR3 is CSAMSLAGGRGETQYF. The CDR3 nucleotides read TGCAGTGCTATGAGTCTAGCGGGAGGCCGCGGGGAGACCCAGTACTTC.

J is TRBJ2-7 and V is TRBV29-1; TRBD1 matches 9 bases. Per germline, CDR1 SQVTM and CDR2 ANQGSEA. The CDR3 has 15 residues. The CDR3 coding sequence is TGCAGTGTCTCCGGGCCCGGGACAGGGTCCTACGAGCAGTACTTC. Residues: CSVSGPGTGSYEQYF.

The chain couples TRBV20-1 to TRBJ2-1, with TRBD2 as a possible D gene (6 bases). CDR1 and CDR2 from the germline V gene are DFQATT and SNEGSKA (reference sequence). There are 14 residues in the CDR3. The V end was cut by 6 bases, the J end by 4 bases, with 16 bases between. The CDR3 loop is CSATGTQLYNEQFF. The CDR3 nucleotides are TGCAGTGCCACCGGGACTCAATTATACAATGAGCAGTTCTTC.

The chain couples TRBV2 to TRBJ2-5; 8 bases fit TRBD1. V lost 6 bases and J lost 5; bases outside the gene matches: 5. CDR3 length equals 13 residues. Germline CDR1 SNHLY, CDR2 FYNNEI. The CDR3 DNA reads as TGTGCCAGCAGCCAGGGGGCGGGGGAGACCCAGTACTTC. This sequence encodes CASSQGAGETQYF. Full variable domain (rest looked up from reference TRBV2 and TRBJ2-5): EPEVTQTPSHQVTQMGQEVILRCVPISNHLYFYWYRQILGQKVEFLVSFYNNEISEKSEIFDDQFSVERPDGSNFTLKIRSTKLEDSAMYFCASSQGAGETQYFGPGTRLLVL.

V and J are TRBV12-3 or TRBV12-4 and TRBJ1-2; possible D gene TRBD1, 5 bases. Trimming removed 6 bases from V and 8 bases from J, with 19 bases in between. CDR3 length: 14 residues. CDR3 DNA: TGTGCCAGCAGCTTGAACCAGGGTAGGGGAGGCTACACCTTC. It is translated as CASSLNQGRGGYTF.

The chain carries TRBV18 and TRBJ2-5, with unresolved D. The V gene lost 4 bases and the J gene lost 4 bases, with 10 bases spanning the gap. The CDR3 sequence is 13 residues long. The germline gives CDR1 KGHSH, CDR2 LQKENI. CDR3: CASSRGSGETQYF. The CDR3 nucleotides read TGTGCCAGCTCACGGGGTTCGGGAGAGACCCAGTACTTC.